This TCR beta chain was observed in a study of T-cell memory formation after mild COVID-19. This clonotype was detected a few times. The V end lost 1 base, the J end lost 8 bases, and 11 bases lay between the germline ends. Per germline, CDR1 MGHRA and CDR2 YSYEKL. The CDR3 consists of 13 residues. TCRdb re-called the 5' RACE reads through MiXCR, storing one row per CDR3 protein. The repertoire includes 350,000 to 400,000 distinct CDR3 sequences, under 25% of them detected once, and under 15% sits in the top ten. The sample consisted of PBMCs or a T cell subset sorted from them (not recorded which). This clonotype was sampled from an adult woman who had mild COVID-19 (a few samples of this study predate the infection). Cell type and time point are not known. V is TRBV4-1 and J is TRBJ1-1; D perhaps matches TRBD1 (5 bases). DNA for the CDR3: TGCGCCAGCAGCCAAGGTCCGGCAGGGGAAGCTTTCTTT. Translated, it gives CASSQGPAGEAFF.